A selection of T cell receptor beta chains follows, all from one sample in a study of T cell repertoires in cytomegalovirus infection. In TCRdb, the reads were re-called with MiXCR into one record per CDR3 protein. The table has some 150,000 distinct CDR3 sequences, 6.5% seen once; the top ten hold roughly 18%. The specimen sequenced was PBMCs. These receptors were obtained from a human donor in good health (CMV status not recorded). Some clones in this sample may be carry-over from other donors' samples. The CDR3 runs from the conserved cysteine through the conserved F or W. Fields, in order: V gene, J gene, D gene, clone size, CDR3 DNA, CDR3 protein. D genes are given only for firm matches. Size values are once, few and many counts, or a class for expanded clones, and some rows have none.

V: TRBV2; J: TRBJ1-1; D: -; size: -; DNA: TGTGCCAGCAGGGGGTATCTGAACACTGAAGCTTTCTTT; CDR3: CASRGYLNTEAFF
V: TRBV28; J: TRBJ2-7; D: TRBD1; size: many; DNA: TGTGCCAGCAGTACCGGGACAGGCCTTTACGAGCAGTACTTC; CDR3: CASSTGTGLYEQYF
V: TRBV20-1; J: TRBJ1-5; D: -; size: -; DNA: TGCAGTGCTACTCAGGGGAAGCGTCAGCCCCAGCATTTT; CDR3: CSATQGKRQPQHF
V: TRBV9; J: TRBJ1-4; D: TRBD1; size: many; DNA: TGTGCCAGCAGCTTGGGGACAGGCATCGCAACTAATGAAAAACTGTTTTTT; CDR3: CASSLGTGIATNEKLFF
V: TRBV2; J: TRBJ2-2; D: -; size: -; DNA: TGTGCCAGCAGTGACCTAAGGGGGGAGGGGACCGGGGAGCTGTTTTTT; CDR3: CASSDLRGEGTGELFF
V: TRBV28; J: TRBJ2-5; D: -; size: many; DNA: TGTGCCAGCAGCAGGGACTCCGCTCGAGAGACCCAGTACTTC; CDR3: CASSRDSARETQYF
V: TRBV20-1; J: TRBJ2-3; D: -; size: many; DNA: TGCAGTGCATGGTGGCGGGGCAGCACAGATACGCAGTATTTT; CDR3: CSAWWRGSTDTQYF
V: TRBV15; J: TRBJ2-5; D: TRBD1; size: many; DNA: TGTGCCACCAGCAGATCCGGACAGGGGCCCCAAGAGACCCAGTACTTC; CDR3: CATSRSGQGPQETQYF
V: TRBV6-1; J: TRBJ2-5; D: TRBD2; size: many; DNA: TGTGCCAGCAGTGAATTGGGGGGGAATGGGGAGACCCAGTACTTC; CDR3: CASSELGGNGETQYF
V: TRBV7-2; J: TRBJ2-4; D: -; size: many; DNA: TGTGCCAGCAGCCGCTCCCCGGGTGTGAACATTCAGTACTTC; CDR3: CASSRSPGVNIQYF
V: TRBV5-1; J: TRBJ2-1; D: -; size: few; DNA: TGCGCCAGCATGAGGGGGTCCTACAATGAGCAGTTCTTC; CDR3: CASMRGSYNEQFF
V: TRBV7-9; J: TRBJ2-4; D: TRBD2; size: many; DNA: TGTGCCAGCAAGGGACTAGCGGGGGGGTTGGACTTC; CDR3: CASKGLAGGLDF
V: TRBV30; J: TRBJ2-2; D: -; size: many; DNA: TGTGCCTGGGCAGGACAGAGCACCGGGGAGCTGTTTTTT; CDR3: CAWAGQSTGELFF
V: TRBV10-3; J: TRBJ2-7; D: -; size: few; DNA: TGTGCCATCAGAGAAGACTCCTCCTACGAGCAGTACTTC; CDR3: CAIREDSSYEQYF
V: TRBV14; J: TRBJ2-3; D: -; size: many; DNA: TGTGCCAGCAGCCAAGATCAGGGCACAGATACGCAGTATTTT; CDR3: CASSQDQGTDTQYF
V: TRBV2; J: TRBJ2-5; D: -; size: many; DNA: TGTGCCAGCAGTTATACAGGCAAAGAGACCCAGTACTTC; CDR3: CASSYTGKETQYF
V: TRBV2; J: TRBJ1-3; D: -; size: -; DNA: TGTGCCACCTCCCCCCGCGTCTCTGGAAACACCATATATTTT; CDR3: CATSPRVSGNTIYF
V: TRBV29-1; J: TRBJ2-7; D: TRBD2; size: few; DNA: TGCAGCGTTGTGGAGGGAGGGTACGAGCAGTACTTC; CDR3: CSVVEGGYEQYF
V: TRBV6-6; J: TRBJ1-1; D: -; size: many; DNA: TGTGCCAGCGGGGAGCTGCCGAACACTGAAGCTTTCTTT; CDR3: CASGELPNTEAFF
V: TRBV7-8; J: TRBJ2-7; D: -; size: many; DNA: TGTGCCAGCAGCTTAGACAGTGATTCCTCCTACGAGCAGTACTTC; CDR3: CASSLDSDSSYEQYF
V: TRBV9; J: TRBJ2-7; D: -; size: many; DNA: TGTGCCAGCAGCGTAGGAGGCGGGGTAATCGAGCAGTACTTC; CDR3: CASSVGGGVIEQYF
V: TRBV20-1; J: TRBJ2-5; D: -; size: few; DNA: TGCAGTGCCCCTTGGAGGGGGCTAGAGACCCAGTACTTC; CDR3: CSAPWRGLETQYF
V: TRBV24-1; J: TRBJ2-5; D: -; size: many; DNA: TGTGCCACCCGGGATGGCGAGACCCAGTACTTC; CDR3: CATRDGETQYF
V: TRBV9; J: TRBJ2-7; D: TRBD1; size: -; DNA: TGTGCCAGCAGCGCTCACAGGGGTGGCTACGAGCAGTACTTC; CDR3: CASSAHRGGYEQYF
V: TRBV14; J: TRBJ2-7; D: TRBD2; size: many; DNA: TGTGCCAGCAGCCCCTGGGAGGGAAGTGCGGACGAGCAGTACTTC; CDR3: CASSPWEGSADEQYF
V: TRBV20-1; J: TRBJ1-2; D: TRBD1; size: many; DNA: TGCAGTGCTCCCCGGGACAGGGCATATGGCTACACCTTC; CDR3: CSAPRDRAYGYTF
V: TRBV29-1; J: TRBJ2-5; D: -; size: -; DNA: TGCAGCGTCGTTTTTGGGGGGGAGACCCAGTACTTC; CDR3: CSVVFGGETQYF
V: TRBV25-1; J: TRBJ2-7; D: -; size: many; DNA: TGTGCCAGCAGTGATATCCCCCCGGGTAAGGGCTACGAGCAGTACTTC; CDR3: CASSDIPPGKGYEQYF
V: TRBV11-2; J: TRBJ1-1; D: -; size: many; DNA: TGTGCCAGCAGCTTATATGGAGGTTCGGCTTTCTTT; CDR3: CASSLYGGSAFF
V: TRBV5-5; J: TRBJ1-1; D: -; size: few; DNA: TGTGCCAGCAGCTTGAGGAACTCTGAAGCTTTCTTT; CDR3: CASSLRNSEAFF
V: TRBV7-8; J: TRBJ2-1; D: TRBD1; size: many; DNA: TGTGCCAGCAGCTTAGGACCAGGGGGTTCGTACAATGAGCAGTTCTTC; CDR3: CASSLGPGGSYNEQFF
V: TRBV15; J: TRBJ1-1; D: -; size: few; DNA: TGTGCCACCAGCGCGGCCCGGGCAGGGAACACTGAAGCTTTCTTT; CDR3: CATSAARAGNTEAFF
V: TRBV19; J: TRBJ2-2; D: -; size: many; DNA: TGTGCCAGTACTCCCAGTCCGGGTTCGGGCACCGGGGAGCTGTTTTTT; CDR3: CASTPSPGSGTGELFF
V: TRBV12-3/TRBV12-4; J: TRBJ2-1; D: -; size: many; DNA: TGTGCCAGCGGAGTCCAAGTCAATGAGCAGTTCTTC; CDR3: CASGVQVNEQFF
V: TRBV29-1; J: TRBJ1-4; D: -; size: once; DNA: TGCAGCGTTGTAAACAGGGAGAACGAAAAACTGTTTTTT; CDR3: CSVVNRENEKLFF
V: TRBV27; J: TRBJ2-5; D: TRBD1; size: many; DNA: TGTGCCAGCAGTTCAAACAGGGGCAGGAAGACCCAGTACTTC; CDR3: CASSSNRGRKTQYF
V: TRBV5-1; J: TRBJ1-2; D: TRBD1; size: many; DNA: TGCGCCAGCAGCGAGGACAGGGAGCTCGGCTACACCTTC; CDR3: CASSEDRELGYTF
V: TRBV9; J: TRBJ2-5; D: -; size: many; DNA: TGTGCCAGCAGCCCCGTTGGATCAGGAAAGACCCAGTACTTC; CDR3: CASSPVGSGKTQYF